A single sample gave rise to the 21 T cell receptor beta chains below, sequenced in a study of blood T cell repertoires in COVID-19. The assay was immunoSEQ multiplex PCR, and TCRdb's table has in-frame clones only and misses some. The data contain roughly 180,000 clones, around four fifths of them singletons. The specimen was peripheral blood. The receptors come from a woman in her thirties or forties with COVID-19, enrolled during active disease.

The genes are TRBV18 and TRBJ1-2; 9 nucleotides align to TRBD1. Per the germline V gene, CDR1 is KGHSH and CDR2 is LQKENI. The junction had 6 bases not matched to a gene; V was cut back by 3 bases and J by 4 bases. The CDR3 runs to 15 residues. CDR3 protein: CASSPRQGEGYGYTF. For the CDR3, the DNA is TGTGCCAGCTCACCTCGACAGGGGGAAGGCTATGGCTACACCTTC.

This clone turned up a few times. CDR3 sequence: CASSILSDQMYYEQYF. The CDR3, as DNA: TGTGCCAGCAGTATCCTTAGCGATCAGATGTACTACGAGCAGTACTTC. This chain joins TRBV28 and TRBJ2-7; maybe TRBD2 (5 bases). This CDR3 is 16 amino acids long. Germline-derived CDR1 and CDR2 are MDHEN and SYDVKM. V dropped 5 bases and J dropped 3 bases, with 20 bases sitting between them.

This clone came up a few times. Other nucleotide sequences in the sample specify the same CDR3. The rearrangement links TRBV14 to TRBJ2-2; 11 bases are a match to TRBD2. The V gene's germline CDR1 is SGHDN and CDR2 FVKESK. V dropped 4 bases and J dropped 4; count of bases not matched to a gene: 5. The CDR3 consists of 16 residues. The CDR3 sequence: CASSRTSGRGTGELFF. In DNA form, the CDR3 reads TGTGCCAGCAGCCGAACTAGCGGGAGAGGCACCGGGGAGCTGTTTTTT.

The chain has TRBV6-5 and TRBJ1-2; maybe TRBD1 (5 bases). The V gene's germline CDR1 is MNHEY and CDR2 SVGAGI. The CDR3 contains 14 residues. Trimming took off 6 bases at V and 4 bases at J, with 15 bases between the two ends. CDR3 in DNA: TGTGCCAGCAGCCCCAGGGCGATGGGCTATGGCTACACCTTC. Its translation is CASSPRAMGYGYTF.

The gene calls are TRBV27 and TRBJ1-4, with 8 bases matching TRBD1. The CDR3 length is 14 residues. V lost 6 bases and J lost 6; bases outside the gene matches: 6. The germline V gene encodes CDR1 MNHEY and CDR2 SMNVEV (reference sequence). DNA for the CDR3: TGTGCCAGCAGAAGACAGGGGAGGGATGAAAAACTGTTTTTT. It yields the protein CASRRQGRDEKLFF.

This clone was found once. The rearrangement uses TRBV7-8 and TRBJ1-1, with 8 bases identical to TRBD1. This CDR3 comprises 16 residues. The J segment lost 4 bases and the V segment lost 5 bases, leaving 12 bases of the junction unmatched. Germline loops: CDR1 SGHVS, CDR2 FQNEAQ. The CDR3 DNA follows: TGTGCCAGCAGCCGCCCTACTTTTACAGGGGGCACTGAAGCTTTCTTT. This sequence encodes CASSRPTFTGGTEAFF.

The chain carries TRBV27 and TRBJ2-7; D is possibly TRBD1 (6 bases). Germline CDR1 is MNHEY and CDR2 is SMNVEV (reference sequence). The length of the CDR3 is 14 residues. Trimming took off 7 bases at V and 4 bases at J, with 17 bases between the two ends. DNA for the CDR3: TGTGCCAGCAAAGAGGGTGGACAGAGATACGAGCAGTACTTC. Translated, it gives CASKEGGQRYEQYF.

This chain connects TRBV7-9 to TRBJ1-4, with D possibly matching TRBD1 (5 bases). The CDR3 extends over 14 amino acids. CDR1 is SEHNR, CDR2 FQNEAQ, per germline (reference sequence). The germline V and J ends were trimmed by 3 bases and 6 bases, with 11 bases remaining between them. The CDR3 coding sequence is TGTGCCAGCAGCTTTGGCCAGGGTTATGAAAAACTGTTTTTT. It codes for CASSFGQGYEKLFF.

The V call is TRBV21-1, the J call TRBJ1-5; TRBD1 was called by the table and not checked on the DNA. TRBV21-1 corresponds to a pseudogene. The CDR3 extends over 20 amino acids. The CDR3 loop is CASSKRGGTGEILGNQPQHF. The CDR3 DNA reads TGTGCCAGCAGCAAAAGGGGGGGGACAGGGGAAATCTTGGGTAATCAGCCCCAGCATTTT.

This clone was detected once. V usage is TRBV7-9 and J usage is TRBJ2-3; 13 bases are a match to TRBD2. The CDR3 is 18 amino acids. Trimming removed 4 bases from V and 3 bases from J; junction bases left unmatched: 10. Looked up from germline, CDR1 is SEHNR and CDR2 is FQNEAQ (reference sequence). As DNA, the CDR3 is TGTGCCAGCAGCTCCGATAGCGGACTAGCGGGAGCAACAGATACGCAGTATTTT. Amino acid sequence: CASSSDSGLAGATDTQYF.

V and J are TRBV10-3 and TRBJ1-1; 8 nucleotides match TRBD1. This CDR3 has 16 residues. Germline V gene sequence: CDR1 ENHRY, CDR2 SYGVKD. V was pared by 3 bases and J by 0 bases, with 6 bases of the junction left unmatched. CDR3 nucleotide sequence: TGTGCCATCAGTGATCCCCAGACAGGGGTGAACACTGAAGCTTTCTTT. Protein sequence: CAISDPQTGVNTEAFF.

On this clone: The junction departs from the called germline gene at one end, perhaps through a read error. The J gene is TRBJ2-2, the V gene TRBV7-7; 7 bases are a match to TRBD2. Germline lookup yields CDR1 SSHAT and CDR2 FNYEAQ (reference sequence). The CDR3 extends over 14 amino acids. CDR3 sequence: CASRSSGGTGELFF. The DNA for the CDR3 is TGTGCTAGCAGATCCTCGGGGGGCACCGGGGAGCTGTTTTTT.

The genes are TRBV5-8 and TRBJ2-7, with TRBD2 identical over 7 bases. The CDR3 covers 15 residues. Per the germline V gene, CDR1 is SGHTS and CDR2 is YDEGEE. J gave up 6 bases and V 2 bases, and 11 bases lay outside the gene matches. This chain's CDR3 is CASSLSGLVAVEQYF. In DNA form, the CDR3 reads TGTGCCAGCAGCTTATCAGGACTAGTTGCTGTCGAGCAGTACTTC. The whole variable domain, filled in from reference TRBV5-8 and TRBJ2-7, reads EAGVTQSPTHLIKTRGQQATLRCSPISGHTSVYWYQQALGLGLQFLLWYDEGEERNRGNFPPRFSGRQFPNYSSELNVNALELEDSALYLCASSLSGLVAVEQYFGPGTRLTVT.

The chain links TRBV7-9 to TRBJ2-3; 9 nucleotides agree with TRBD2. V was pared by 3 bases and J by 6 bases, with 10 bases of the junction left unmatched. CDR1 and CDR2 from the germline V gene are SEHNR and FQNEAQ (reference sequence). This CDR3 contains 16 residues. CDR3 bases: TGTGCCAGCAGCTTCTCAAGCGCGGGGGGGCTCGATACGCAGTATTTT. As protein: CASSFSSAGGLDTQYF.

The chain couples TRBV19 to TRBJ1-2; D possibly corresponds to TRBD1 (6 bases). CDR3 length equals 16 residues. Germline V gives CDR1 LNHDA, CDR2 SQIVND (reference sequence). The germline V and J ends were trimmed by 4 bases and 0 bases, with 15 bases remaining between them. The CDR3 DNA is TGTGCCAGTAGTACCCCCCTCACAGGGACTAACTATGGCTACACCTTC. It codes for CASSTPLTGTNYGYTF.

This clone has a handful of counts. The V call is TRBV18, the J call TRBJ1-2; possibly TRBD1 for D (6 bases). CDR1 and CDR2 (germline): KGHSH, LQKENI. V lost 3 bases and J lost 0, with 14 bases in between. The CDR3 is made up of 16 amino acids. CDR3 loop: CASSPGAGRANYGYTF. The CDR3 bases are TGTGCCAGCTCACCGGGGGCAGGTCGAGCTAACTATGGCTACACCTTC.

The V gene is TRBV6-5, the J gene TRBJ1-1; 10 positions agree with TRBD1. CDR3 length: 15 residues. The V gene's germline CDR1 is MNHEY and CDR2 SVGAGI. V shed 5 bases and J 5 bases; nucleotides not matched to a gene: 8. The CDR3 DNA is TGTGCCAGCAGTCCAATCCGGGACAGGGGAACTGAAGCTTTCTTT. As protein: CASSPIRDRGTEAFF.

This clone was picked up a small number of times. V usage is TRBV5-1 and J usage is TRBJ2-5; 7 nucleotides agree with TRBD2. After removal of 2 bases from V and 5 bases from J, the junction contained 9 bases not matched to a gene. The CDR3 covers 15 residues. In germline, CDR1 is SGHRS, CDR2 YFSETQ. The CDR3 loop is CASSLTSDYYETQYF. The DNA for the CDR3 is TGCGCCAGCAGCTTAACTAGCGACTACTATGAGACCCAGTACTTC.

The chain is built from TRBV7-9 and TRBJ1-6; 7 nucleotides agree with TRBD1. The CDR3 loop spans 15 amino acids. Germline CDR1 is SEHNR and CDR2 is FQNEAQ (reference sequence). The V and J ends lost 4 bases and 9 bases, in that order; junction bases with no gene match: 9. The DNA of the CDR3 is TGTGCCAGCAGCTCAATCGGACAGGAGGCTTCACCCCTCCACTTT. It specifies CASSSIGQEASPLHF.

The table lists this clone with a count of one. This rearrangement joins TRBV13 to TRBJ2-7; 8 bases agree with TRBD2. The CDR3 contains 12 residues. CDR1 and CDR2 (germline): PRHDT, FYEKMQ (reference sequence). DNA of the CDR3: TGTGCCAGCAGCTTGCGAGCGGGAGTTCCAAGCGTC. Protein product: CASSLRAGVPSV.

The rearrangement uses TRBV2 and TRBJ2-5; no clear D gene. This CDR3 spans 13 amino acids. Trimming removed 1 base from V and 3 bases from J, with 6 bases in between. Germline lookup yields CDR1 SNHLY and CDR2 FYNNEI. The CDR3 spells CASSEVQEETQYF. The CDR3, as DNA: TGTGCCAGCAGTGAAGTGCAGGAAGAGACCCAGTACTTC.